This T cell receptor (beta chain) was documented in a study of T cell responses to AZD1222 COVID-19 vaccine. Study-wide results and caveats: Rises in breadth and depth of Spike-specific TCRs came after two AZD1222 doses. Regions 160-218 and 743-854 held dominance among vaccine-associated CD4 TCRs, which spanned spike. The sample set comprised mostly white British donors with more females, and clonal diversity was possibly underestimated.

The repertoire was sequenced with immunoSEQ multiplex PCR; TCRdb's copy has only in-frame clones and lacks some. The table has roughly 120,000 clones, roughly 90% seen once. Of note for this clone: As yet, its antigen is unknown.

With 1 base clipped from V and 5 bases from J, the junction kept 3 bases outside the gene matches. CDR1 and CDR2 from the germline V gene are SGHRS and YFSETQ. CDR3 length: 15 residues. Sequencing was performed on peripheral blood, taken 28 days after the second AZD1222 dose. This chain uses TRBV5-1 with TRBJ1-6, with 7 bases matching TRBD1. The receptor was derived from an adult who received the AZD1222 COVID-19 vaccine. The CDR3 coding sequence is TGCGCCAGCAGCTTGAGGGACAGTAATAATTCACCCCTCCACTTT. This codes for CASSLRDSNNSPLHF. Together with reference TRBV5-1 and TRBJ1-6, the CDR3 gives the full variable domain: KAGVTQTPRYLIKTRGQQVTLSCSPISGHRSVSWYQQTPGQGLQFLFEYFSETQRNKGNFPGRFSGRQFSNSRSEMNVSTLELGDSALYLCASSLRDSNNSPLHFGNGTRLTVT.